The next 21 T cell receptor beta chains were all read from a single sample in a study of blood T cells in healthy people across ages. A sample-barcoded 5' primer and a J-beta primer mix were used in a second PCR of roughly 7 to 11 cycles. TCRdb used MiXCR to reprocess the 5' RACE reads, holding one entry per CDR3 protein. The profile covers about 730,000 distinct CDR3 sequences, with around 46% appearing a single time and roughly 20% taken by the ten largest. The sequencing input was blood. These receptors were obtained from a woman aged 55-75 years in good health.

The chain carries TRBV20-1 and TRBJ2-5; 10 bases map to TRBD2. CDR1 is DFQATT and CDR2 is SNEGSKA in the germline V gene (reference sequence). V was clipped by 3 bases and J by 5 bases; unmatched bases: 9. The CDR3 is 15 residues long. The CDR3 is CSARPSGRVGETQYF. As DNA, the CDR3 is TGCAGTGCTAGGCCCAGCGGGAGGGTAGGGGAGACCCAGTACTTC.

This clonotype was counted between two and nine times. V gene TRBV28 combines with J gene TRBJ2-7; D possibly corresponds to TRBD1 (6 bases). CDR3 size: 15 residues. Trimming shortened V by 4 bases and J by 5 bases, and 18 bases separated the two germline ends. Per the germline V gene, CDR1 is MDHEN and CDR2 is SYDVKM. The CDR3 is CASSSPTGSAHEQYF. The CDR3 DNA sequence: TGTGCCAGCAGTTCCCCCACAGGGTCCGCCCACGAGCAGTACTTC.

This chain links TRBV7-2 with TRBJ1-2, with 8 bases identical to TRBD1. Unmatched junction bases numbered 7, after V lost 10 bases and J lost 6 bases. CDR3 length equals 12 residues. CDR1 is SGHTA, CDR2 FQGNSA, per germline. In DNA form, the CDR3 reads TGTGCCATTCCAGGGGGCCGGAATGGCTACACCTTC. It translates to CAIPGGRNGYTF.

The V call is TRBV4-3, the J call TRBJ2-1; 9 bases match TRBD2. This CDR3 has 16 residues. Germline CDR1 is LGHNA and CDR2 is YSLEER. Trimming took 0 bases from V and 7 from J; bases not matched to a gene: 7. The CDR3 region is CASSQDRASGANEQFF. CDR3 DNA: TGCGCCAGCAGCCAAGATCGGGCTAGCGGGGCGAATGAGCAGTTCTTC.

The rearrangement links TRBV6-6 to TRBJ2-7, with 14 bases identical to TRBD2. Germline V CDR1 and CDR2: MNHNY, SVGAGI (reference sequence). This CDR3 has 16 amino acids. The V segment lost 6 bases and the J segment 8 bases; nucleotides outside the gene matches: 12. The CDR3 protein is CASSPGTSGGTNKQYF. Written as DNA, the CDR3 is TGTGCCAGCAGCCCCGGGACTAGCGGGGGAACAAACAAGCAGTACTTC.

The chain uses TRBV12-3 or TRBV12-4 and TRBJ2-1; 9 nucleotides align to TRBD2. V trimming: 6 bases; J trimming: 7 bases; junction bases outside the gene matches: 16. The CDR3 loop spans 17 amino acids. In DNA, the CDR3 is TGTGCCAGCAGCGAGGGGGGTAGCGGGAGTGGAGGGAATGAGCAGTTCTTC. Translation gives CASSEGGSGSGGNEQFF.

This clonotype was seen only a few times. In DNA, the CDR3 is TGCAGCGTCCAGCAGGGGGAGAACACTGAAGCTTTCTTT. As protein: CSVQQGENTEAFF. V gene TRBV29-1 combines with J gene TRBJ1-1, with TRBD1 identical over 7 bases. Germline V gives CDR1 SQVTM, CDR2 ANQGSEA. V trimming: 6 bases; J trimming: 1 base; junction bases outside the gene matches: 5. CDR3 length: 13 residues. The entire variable domain, with the rest obtained from reference TRBV29-1 and TRBJ1-1, is as follows: SAVISQKPSRDICQRGTSLTIQCQVDSQVTMMFWYRQQPGQSLTLIATANQGSEATYESGFVIDKFPISRPNLTFSTLTVSNMSPEDSSIYLCSVQQGENTEAFFGQGTRLTVV.

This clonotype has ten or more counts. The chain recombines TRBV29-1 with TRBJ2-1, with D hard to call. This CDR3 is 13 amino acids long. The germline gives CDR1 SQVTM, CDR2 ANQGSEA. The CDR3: CSWPGSSYNEQFF. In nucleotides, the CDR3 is TGCAGTTGGCCTGGCAGCTCCTACAATGAGCAGTTCTTC.

This chain's CDR3 is CASSATASGGYNEQFF. The CDR3 DNA reads as TGTGCCAGCAGCGCCACAGCTAGCGGGGGTTACAATGAGCAGTTCTTC. The chain has TRBV9 and TRBJ2-1; TRBD2 agrees at 10 bases. Germline CDR1 reads SGDLS; CDR2 reads YYNGEE. With 3 bases clipped from V and 4 bases from J, the junction kept 7 bases outside the gene matches. The CDR3 is made up of 16 amino acids.

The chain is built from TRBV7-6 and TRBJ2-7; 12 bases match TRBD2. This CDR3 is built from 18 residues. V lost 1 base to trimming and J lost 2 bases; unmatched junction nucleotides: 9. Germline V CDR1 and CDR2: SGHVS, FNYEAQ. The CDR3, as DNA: TGTGCCAGCAGCTTAGACCTAGCGGGAGGGCCCCAAACCTACGAGCAGTACTTC. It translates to CASSLDLAGGPQTYEQYF.

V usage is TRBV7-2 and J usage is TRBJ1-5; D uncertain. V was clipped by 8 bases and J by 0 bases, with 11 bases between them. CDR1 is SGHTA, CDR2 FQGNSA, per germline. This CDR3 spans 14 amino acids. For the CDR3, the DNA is TGTGCCAGCGGGTTTACGAATAGCAATCAGCCCCAGCATTTT. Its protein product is CASGFTNSNQPQHF.

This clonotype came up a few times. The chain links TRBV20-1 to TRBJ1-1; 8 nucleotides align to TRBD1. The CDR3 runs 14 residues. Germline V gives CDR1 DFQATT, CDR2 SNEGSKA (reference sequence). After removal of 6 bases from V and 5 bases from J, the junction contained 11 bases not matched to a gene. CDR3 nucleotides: TGCAGTGCCCGAAATGGACAGGGCGGAACTGAAGCTTTCTTT. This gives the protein CSARNGQGGTEAFF.

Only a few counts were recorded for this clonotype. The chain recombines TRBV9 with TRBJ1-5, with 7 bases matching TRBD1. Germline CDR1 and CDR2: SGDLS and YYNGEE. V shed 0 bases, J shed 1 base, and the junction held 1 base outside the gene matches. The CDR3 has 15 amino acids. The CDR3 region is CASSVGDSSNQPQHF. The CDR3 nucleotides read TGTGCCAGCAGCGTAGGGGACAGCAGCAATCAGCCCCAGCATTTT.

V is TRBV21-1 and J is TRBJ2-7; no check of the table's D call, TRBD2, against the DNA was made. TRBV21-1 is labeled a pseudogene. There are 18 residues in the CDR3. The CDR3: CASSWGGVLAGGTNEQYF. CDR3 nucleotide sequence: TGTGCCAGCAGCTGGGGTGGGGTTCTAGCGGGAGGGACCAACGAGCAGTACTTC.

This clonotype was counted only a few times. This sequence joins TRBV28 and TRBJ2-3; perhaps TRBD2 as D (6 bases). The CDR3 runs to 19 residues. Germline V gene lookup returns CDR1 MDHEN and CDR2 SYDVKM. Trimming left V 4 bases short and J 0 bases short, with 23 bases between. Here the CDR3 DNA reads TGTGCCAGCAGTTCCGCCTTTAAAACTCGCGGGATAAGCACAGATACGCAGTATTTT. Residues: CASSSAFKTRGISTDTQYF.

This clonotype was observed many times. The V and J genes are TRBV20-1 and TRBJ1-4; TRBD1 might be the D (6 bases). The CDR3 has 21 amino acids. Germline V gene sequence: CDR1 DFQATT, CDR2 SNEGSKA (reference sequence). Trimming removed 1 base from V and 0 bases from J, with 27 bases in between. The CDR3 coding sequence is TGCAGTGCTAGAGTCATTGCGACAGGTCAGCGGAATTGGGCAACTAATGAAAAACTGTTTTTT. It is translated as CSARVIATGQRNWATNEKLFF.

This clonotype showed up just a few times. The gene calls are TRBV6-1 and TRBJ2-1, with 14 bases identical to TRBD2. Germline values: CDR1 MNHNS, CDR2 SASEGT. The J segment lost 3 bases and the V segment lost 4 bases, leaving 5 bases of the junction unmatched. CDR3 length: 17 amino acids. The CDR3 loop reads CASSGRGLAGVYNEQFF. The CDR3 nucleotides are TGTGCCAGCAGTGGCCGGGGACTAGCGGGAGTCTACAATGAGCAGTTCTTC.

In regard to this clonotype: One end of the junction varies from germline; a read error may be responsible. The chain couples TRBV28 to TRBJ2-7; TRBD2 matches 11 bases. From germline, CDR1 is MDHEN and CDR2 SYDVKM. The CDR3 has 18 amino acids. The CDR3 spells CAGSFGRLTSGSSYEQYF. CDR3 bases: TGTGCCGGCAGTTTCGGTCGCCTCACTAGCGGGAGCTCCTACGAGCAGTACTTC.

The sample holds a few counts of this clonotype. CDR3 coding DNA: TGCAGTGCTCTAAGGAGTCCGGGTGACCAAGAGACCCAGTACTTC. Protein: CSALRSPGDQETQYF. This rearrangement joins TRBV20-1 to TRBJ2-5; no clear D gene. The CDR3 has 15 residues. Germline CDR1 and CDR2: DFQATT and SNEGSKA (reference sequence). Trimming left V 5 bases short and J 0 bases short, with 16 bases between.

In nucleotides, the CDR3 is TGTGCCAGCAGTATTCCGGAACAGGGGGCCGAGCAGTACTTC. It is translated as CASSIPEQGAEQYF. The chain couples TRBV12-3 or TRBV12-4 to TRBJ2-7; 9 bases line up with TRBD1. V trimming: 5 bases; J trimming: 6 bases; junction bases outside the gene matches: 8. CDR3 length: 14 residues.

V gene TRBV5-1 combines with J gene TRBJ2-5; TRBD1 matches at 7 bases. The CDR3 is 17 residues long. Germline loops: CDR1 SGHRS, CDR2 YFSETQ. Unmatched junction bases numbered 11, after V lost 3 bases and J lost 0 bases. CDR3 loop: CASSSGRDSSYQETQYF. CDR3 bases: TGCGCCAGCAGCTCGGGCCGGGACAGCTCGTACCAAGAGACCCAGTACTTC.